This TCR beta chain originates from a study of blood T cells in healthy people across ages. General study results and limits: Strongly correlated with naive T cell percentage was TCR beta diversity.

This clonotype was detected a few times. No antigen is known for it. V was pared by 0 bases and J by 7 bases, with 9 bases between. Germline lookup yields CDR1 MNHEY and CDR2 SVGEGT. CDR3 length: 13 amino acids. Extraction yielded at least 5.5 micrograms of total RNA per sample. The authors ran a second PCR of about 7 to 11 cycles using a sample-barcoded 5' primer and a J-beta primer mix. TCRdb fed the 5' RACE reads into MiXCR, producing one record per CDR3 protein. The sample contains over 1,500,000 distinct CDR3 sequences, about 39% of which appear only once. The sequence was collected from a human donor in good health. The chain has TRBV6-2 or TRBV6-3 and TRBJ2-5; D is ambiguous. Sequencing was carried out using blood. The CDR3 coding sequence is TGTGCCAGCAGTTACTCGTTTTCTGTGACCCAGTACTTC. Translating it yields CASSYSFSVTQYF.